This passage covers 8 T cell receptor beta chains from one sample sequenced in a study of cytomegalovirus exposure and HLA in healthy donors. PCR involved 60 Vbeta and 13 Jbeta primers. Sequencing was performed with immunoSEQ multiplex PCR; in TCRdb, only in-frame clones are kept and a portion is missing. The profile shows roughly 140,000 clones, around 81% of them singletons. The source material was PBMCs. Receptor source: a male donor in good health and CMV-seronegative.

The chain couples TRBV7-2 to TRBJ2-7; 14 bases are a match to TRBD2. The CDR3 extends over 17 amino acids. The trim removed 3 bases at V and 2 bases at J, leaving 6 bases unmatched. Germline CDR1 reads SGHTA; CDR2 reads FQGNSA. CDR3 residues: CASSFGLAGGITYEQYF. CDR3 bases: TGTGCCAGCAGCTTTGGACTAGCGGGGGGTATTACCTACGAGCAGTACTTC.

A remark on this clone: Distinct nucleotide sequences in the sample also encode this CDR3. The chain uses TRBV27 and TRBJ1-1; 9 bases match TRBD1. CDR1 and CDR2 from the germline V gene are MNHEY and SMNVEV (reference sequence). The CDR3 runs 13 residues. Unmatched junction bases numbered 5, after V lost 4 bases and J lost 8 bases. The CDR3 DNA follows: TGTGCCAGCAGTTGGGACAGGGAGGGGGAAGCTTTCTTT. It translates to CASSWDREGEAFF.

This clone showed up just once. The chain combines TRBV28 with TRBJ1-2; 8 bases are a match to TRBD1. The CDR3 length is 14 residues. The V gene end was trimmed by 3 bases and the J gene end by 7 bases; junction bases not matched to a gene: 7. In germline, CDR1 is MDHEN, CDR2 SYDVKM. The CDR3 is CASSFQGALIGYTF. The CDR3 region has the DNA TGTGCCAGCAGTTTCCAGGGGGCGCTTATTGGCTACACCTTC.

The CDR3 region is CASSLIFGGTEAFF. The CDR3 coding sequence is TGTGCCAGCAGTTTGATATTTGGAGGGACTGAAGCTTTCTTT. V is TRBV27 and J is TRBJ1-1; D call uncertain. The CDR3 extends over 14 amino acids. Trimming pared 3 bases from V and 5 bases from J, leaving 13 bases between. Germline V gene sequence: CDR1 MNHEY, CDR2 SMNVEV (reference sequence).

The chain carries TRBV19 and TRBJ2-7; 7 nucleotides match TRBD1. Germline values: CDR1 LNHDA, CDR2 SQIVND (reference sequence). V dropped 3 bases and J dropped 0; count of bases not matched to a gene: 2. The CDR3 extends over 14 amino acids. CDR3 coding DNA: TGTGCCAGTAGTATGGGACAGAGCTCCTACGAGCAGTACTTC. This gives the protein CASSMGQSSYEQYF.

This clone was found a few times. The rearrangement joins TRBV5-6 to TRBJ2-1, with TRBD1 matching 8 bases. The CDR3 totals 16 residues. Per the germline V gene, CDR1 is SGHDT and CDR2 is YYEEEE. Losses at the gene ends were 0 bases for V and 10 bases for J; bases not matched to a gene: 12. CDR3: CASSLGQGALRYEQFF. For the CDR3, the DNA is TGTGCCAGCAGCTTGGGGCAGGGGGCTCTTCGGTACGAGCAGTTCTTC.

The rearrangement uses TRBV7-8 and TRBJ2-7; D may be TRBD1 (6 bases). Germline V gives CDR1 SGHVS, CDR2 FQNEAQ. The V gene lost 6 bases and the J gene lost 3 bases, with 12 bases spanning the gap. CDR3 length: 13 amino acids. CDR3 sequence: CASRGDTSYEQYF. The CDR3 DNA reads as TGTGCCAGCAGGGGGGACACTAGCTACGAGCAGTACTTC.

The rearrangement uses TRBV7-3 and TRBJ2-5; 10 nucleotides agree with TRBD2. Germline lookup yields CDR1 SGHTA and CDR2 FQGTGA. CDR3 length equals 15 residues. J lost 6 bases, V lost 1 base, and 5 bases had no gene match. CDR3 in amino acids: CASSLNLAGDQTQYF. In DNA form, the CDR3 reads TGTGCCAGCAGCTTAAATCTAGCGGGGGATCAGACCCAGTACTTC.